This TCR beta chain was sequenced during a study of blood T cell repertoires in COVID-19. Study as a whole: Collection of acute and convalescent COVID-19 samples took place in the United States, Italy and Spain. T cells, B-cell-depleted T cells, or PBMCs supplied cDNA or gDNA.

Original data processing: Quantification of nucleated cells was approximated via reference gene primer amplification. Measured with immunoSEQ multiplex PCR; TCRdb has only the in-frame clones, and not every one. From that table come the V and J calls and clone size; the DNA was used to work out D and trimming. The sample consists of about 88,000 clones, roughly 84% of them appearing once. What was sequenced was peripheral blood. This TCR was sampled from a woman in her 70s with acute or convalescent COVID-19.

The CDR3 protein is CSVGGDVSSNEKLFF. The CDR3 nucleotides read TGCAGCGTCGGGGGGGACGTTTCCTCTAATGAAAAACTGTTTTTT. The V gene is TRBV29-1, the J gene TRBJ1-4; weak D call: TRBD1 (5 bases). CDR1 SQVTM and CDR2 ANQGSEA come from the germline V gene. The CDR3 extends over 15 amino acids. V lost 6 bases to trimming and J lost 3 bases, with 17 bases between them.